This T cell receptor (beta chain) was documented in a study of cytomegalovirus exposure and HLA in healthy donors (dated by TCRdb to about 2017). Describing the broader study: An earlier analysis of 587 of the donors reported about 250 Gb of sequence data and approximately 110 million unique TCR beta sequences from 150 million to 200 million T cells. The study combined high-throughput TCR immunosequencing, statistical association of individual TCRs with disease status, and machine learning to predict cytomegalovirus infection status. A later genetic analysis used genome-wide SNP genotypes for about 65% of the 666 donors, treating that subset as a discovery cohort. Along with the roughly 670-subject first cohort, a separate validation cohort of over 90 different subjects was used. Every discovery cohort repertoire had been produced on one sequencing platform. The number of typed donors differed by locus: about 620-640 for A, B, C, DRB1 and DQB1; some 500 for DQA1; 600 to 610 for DPA1; and 400 to 480 for DPB1. To decide whether each TCR beta V gene segment behaved as functional or pseudogenic, an earlier analysis of approximately 600 of the donors relied on high-throughput TCR beta sequencing. Rather than drawing on any new phenotypic data, the later analysis identified candidate immune exposures from TCR beta sequences and the way those sequences occurred across donors. Among several hundred genotyped donors of the cohort, an average of around 240,000 unique TCR beta nucleotide sequences was sequenced per donor, of which 15% to 20% were non-productive. A later analysis re-examined previously published TCR beta repertoires from several hundred donors and added high-resolution HLA genotyping to investigate patterns of TCR occurrence. The study was designed to test whether signatures of past pathogen exposure could be identified by cataloging public T cell receptors. Donor age, sex, ethnicity and CMV serostatus were compiled together with the repertoire data. Roughly 300 gigabases of sequencing data and tens of millions of unique TCR sequences made up an early release that covered roughly 670 HLA-typed donors. Because of strong linkage in the cohort, roughly five DR-DQ haplotypes were treated as single units for association and clustering. Class I and class II HLA loci were covered by the typing at four-digit resolution. Of the approximately 370 genotyped donors, more than 75% were placed in the genetic ancestry cluster associated with self-reported Caucasian donors. The study profiled the T cell repertoires of more than 500 subjects by immunosequencing and related them to cytomegalovirus serostatus. Overall study results and their limits: A further reported finding was that TCR beta sequences accurately predicted the HLA-A and HLA-B alleles for most subjects in the first cohort. A few of the identified cytomegalovirus-associated TCR beta chains were confirmed in vitro to be specific for cytomegalovirus antigens. An earlier analysis of 587 of the donors showed that most TCR beta V segments appeared in productive rearrangements either about 87% or about 30% of the time, which broadly matched IMGT annotations. In a later genetic analysis, a missense DCLRE1C variant was associated with V-gene and J-gene trimming of TCR beta chains, and the association was replicated in an independent cohort. The presence/absence analyses assumed that sequencing depth was roughly uniform across donors, and that assumption may not be true. A total of fewer than 200 TCR beta chains were listed by the study as associated with cytomegalovirus. When HLA alleles, especially DR and DQ, strongly co-occurred, attributing TCR associations to individual alleles was difficult. Linkage disequilibrium might explain the correlated functional status among segregating V segments, but an unknown experimental factor could not be excluded. Because the 87-base-pair reads could not distinguish some IMGT-functional V segments, including TRBV6-2 and TRBV6-3, those segments were excluded. A group of highly shared sequence variants was considered likely to be a technical artifact of the sequencing pipeline. In a later analysis, most CMV-associated TCR beta chains were found to appear HLA-restricted, with HLA associations seemingly driven largely by CMV exposure. Because HLA typing was missing for some donors at each locus, association tests included only the typed subset. Several of the top co-occurrence clusters appeared to be linked to parvovirus B19, influenza, CMV and Epstein-Barr virus, according to a later analysis. Most TCR sequences were observed very rarely across donors, whereas some public TCRs were present in many individuals. According to the authors, the approach could potentially be generalized to other disease states and immunological phenotypes. The cohort was sequenced for TCR beta chains only, and without alpha or paired-chain data the features that could be detected were limited. The earlier analysis of a few hundred of the donors excluded some 15 rarely observed V segments, including chromosome 9 orphons, because counts were too low. In a later analysis, HLA-associated TCR beta chains were found to be more clonally expanded and to have lower generation probabilities than equally common non-associated chains. A later analysis found that TCR association rates varied across HLA loci, with DRB1 alleles showing the most associated TCRs and HLA-C alleles the fewest. In a later analysis, 15,000 to 20,000 TCR beta sequences were associated with specific HLA alleles at a false discovery rate of 0.05. Compared with the approximately 600-donor mean, donors in an Asian-associated ancestry cluster had fewer N-insertions in productive TCRs, according to a later genetic analysis. The classifier was reported to diagnose cytomegalovirus status with high specificity and sensitivity in both the original and validation cohorts. Immune exposure information for the cohort was limited to CMV serostatus.

The CDR3, cysteine through phenylalanine, is 14 amino acids long. Only the CDR3 region is kept as DNA, spanning 42 bases read in frame from base 1. After removal of 2 bases from V and 4 bases from J, the junction retains 4 bases not matched to a gene. Reading the germline V gene gives CDR1 SGHRS and CDR2 YFSETQ. The cohort comprised 710 or so healthy bone marrow donors. All cohort members were sampled while nominally healthy, although unrecorded immune exposures were likely present. The donor was CMV seronegative and was included in the group of around 320 seronegative cohort members. Each donor provided a peripheral blood sample, and peripheral blood mononuclear cells were used for TCR beta sequencing. The Qiagen DNeasy Blood Extraction Kit was used to extract genomic DNA from the blood cell samples. Receptor amplification or capture employed the immunoSEQ multiplex PCR assay. For the multiplex PCR, a mixture combining 60 forward primers for TCR Vbeta segments and 13 reverse primers for TCR Jbeta segments was used. The CDR3 region of rearranged TCR beta genes was amplified from genomic DNA by a multiplex PCR assay. Amplified TCR beta libraries were sequenced as 87-base-pair reads on the Illumina HiSeq System. The original pipeline was this. A later analysis tallied 70 million to 100 million unique TCR beta chains across the 600 to 700 repertoires, and approximately 12 million of those chains were shared by two or more donors. Raw reads were error-corrected and collapsed into unique sequences with a nearest-neighbor algorithm that merged closely related sequences to remove PCR and sequencing errors. CDR3 sequences were aligned to IMGT reference sequences to assign V, D and J gene segments. For a sequence to be retained, at least a six-nucleotide match to both a V gene segment and a J gene segment was required. A rearrangement counted as productive if the CDR3 had no stop codons and remained in frame with V and J, and every other rearrangement counted as non-productive. Following IMGT convention, CDR3 was defined as the stretch from the second conserved V-encoded cysteine to the conserved J-encoded phenylalanine. The earlier analysis of a few hundred of the donors excluded sequences that lacked an unambiguous match to a single V gene segment. In an earlier analysis of roughly 600 of the donors, a V segment was called functional when productive rearrangements were above 56.7%, and segregating when the standard deviation between donors exceeded 5%. A statistical classification framework was built to diagnose cytomegalovirus status from the catalog of TCR beta chain sequences. In a later analysis, V and J genes were assigned by comparing TCR nucleotide sequences against IMGT/GENE-DB human TR gene sequences. The TCRdist pipeline was used in a later analysis to assign CDR3 sequences and most-parsimonious VDJ recombination scenarios. A later analysis defined each TCR beta chain by its CDR3 amino acid sequence plus V-gene family, and excluded reads lacking a unique V-gene family. In a later analysis, fewer than 650 highly shared, low-generation-probability nucleotide sequences were removed to address suspected cross-contamination and a sequencing artifact. In a later analysis, a clonal expansion index was calculated for each public chain from normalized within-repertoire ranks of inferred template counts. Generation probabilities in a later analysis came from a VDJ recombination model fitted to out-of-frame rearrangements, and those results were checked against IGoR. In a later analysis, TCR-TCR, TCR-HLA and TCR-CMV co-occurrence was scored with hypergeometric tests, and a repertoire-size bias correction was applied to TCR pairs. In a later analysis, false discovery rates were estimated by permuting HLA or CMV assignments 20 times. In a later analysis, co-occurring TCRs were grouped with DBSCAN, and TCRdist sequence similarity was added when clustering was performed within HLA-allele-positive subsets. For co-occurrence clustering, repertoires with fewer than 30,000 or more than 120,000 public chains were excluded, along with five repertoires with anomalous nucleotide sharing. The immuneACCESS repertoire file appears here via TCRdb, limited to in-frame rearrangements. These files lack a portion of the clones; in checked studies, under half of the deficit traces to unresolved V genes, and the cause of the others is not known. V and J calls and clone size come straight from that table; D and trimming were deduced from the DNA. Within this sample are approximately 150,000 clones, with about 72% of them counted one time only. The ten largest make up around 4% of the sample.

With respect to this clone: The antigen it binds to is not known. Base quality data are lacking; no much larger clone is found one base away.

The TCR originated in a man aged 60 to 75 in good health and CMV-seronegative. The source material was PBMCs. The sequence joins TRBV5-1 to TRBJ2-5; 8 bases in between match TRBD2. The CDR3: CASSLGLAAETQYF. The nucleotides are TGCGCCAGCAGCTTAGGACTAGCAGCAGAGACCCAGTACTTC.